The clone carrying this T cell receptor (beta chain) came up a few times. Its matching antigen is unknown. Using a J-beta primer mix together with a sample-barcoded 5' primer, a second PCR was run for roughly 6 to 11 cycles. TCRdb reprocessed the 5' RACE reads with MiXCR, giving one entry per CDR3 protein. Here the sample spans hundreds of thousands of distinct CDR3 sequences, approximately 25% being singletons. This sample was taken from a study of blood T cells in healthy people across ages. Study information: Template switching captured about one barcoded beta molecule per two T cells. General study findings and limits: Measured against age, TCR beta diversity per million T cells decreased in a roughly linear manner. Long-lived donors had more naive CD4+ cells and higher diversity than aged donors.

This CDR3 is built from 13 residues. CDR1 SNHLY and CDR2 FYNNEI come from the germline V gene. The junction had 2 bases not matched to a gene; V was cut back by 4 bases and J by 6 bases. In addition, the sample was reused for a study of T cells of mothers and their children.

The material sequenced was blood. The chain uses TRBV2 and TRBJ1-1; 10 bases align to TRBD1. This clonotype was obtained from a boy younger than 18 in good health. DNA of the CDR3: TGTGCCAGCAGTGGACAGGGGGCGGCTGAAGCTTTCTTT. Translated: CASSGQGAAEAFF. Using reference TRBV2 and TRBJ1-1 for the parts outside the CDR3, the full variable domain is EPEVTQTPSHQVTQMGQEVILRCVPISNHLYFYWYRQILGQKVEFLVSFYNNEISEKSEIFDDQFSVERPDGSNFTLKIRSTKLEDSAMYFCASSGQGAAEAFFGQGTRLTVV.